A selection of T cell receptor beta chains follows, all from one sample in a study of cytomegalovirus exposure and HLA in healthy donors. Assay used: immunoSEQ multiplex PCR; TCRdb lists only in-frame clones, some missing. Among around 140,000 clones, 75% to 85% were seen once, and the ten largest hold around 6.6%. Sequencing used PBMCs. The receptors were gathered from a woman in her forties in good health and CMV-seropositive. Each CDR3 is given with its conserved first and last residue. D genes are given only for firm matches. The listing skips clone size in some rows; elsewhere it reads once, few, many or a size class.

TRBV5-4,.,TRBD1,TRBJ1-1,TGTGCCAGCAGCAGACCCGGACAGGGGGCCACTGAAGCTTTCTTT,CASSRPGQGATEAFF
TRBV18,.,.,TRBJ1-4,TGTGCCAGCTCACCACGATCAGGGGAAAAACTGCTTTTT,CASSPRSGEKLLF
TRBV5-1,.,.,TRBJ2-7,TGCGCCAGCAGCTCGCCTAGCCCTAAGCAGTACTTC,CASSSPSPKQYF
TRBV9,.,.,TRBJ2-1,TGTGCCAGCAGCGTGTGGGAGGCCTCCTACAATGAGCAGTTCTTC,CASSVWEASYNEQFF
TRBV4-2,once,TRBD1,TRBJ2-7,TGTGCCAGCAGCCAGGTACTCCCGGGACAGGGAGACGAGCAGTACTTC,CASSQVLPGQGDEQYF
TRBV6-1,.,TRBD1,TRBJ1-4,TGTGCCAGCAGTCGGGACAGGGCTAATGAAAAACTGTTTTTT,CASSRDRANEKLFF
TRBV28,.,.,TRBJ2-3,TGTGCCAGCAGTTTCCGCCGGGCAGATACGCAGTATTTT,CASSFRRADTQYF
TRBV18,.,TRBD1,TRBJ2-7,TGTGCCAGCTCACCAACGACAGGGAACCACTACGAGCAGTACTTC,CASSPTTGNHYEQYF
TRBV15,.,.,TRBJ2-3,TGTGCCACCAGCAGAGATTCGGGGACTGGCACAGATACGCAGTATTTT,CATSRDSGTGTDTQYF
TRBV11-3,.,.,TRBJ1-1,TGTGCCAGCAGCTGGGGGGGCAGTGCCACTGAAGCTTTCTTT,CASSWGGSATEAFF
TRBV11-2,.,.,TRBJ2-1,TGTGCCAGCAGCTTAGGGGACAACCACAATGAGCAGTTCTTC,CASSLGDNHNEQFF
TRBV5-4,.,TRBD1,TRBJ2-1,TGTGCTCAGGGGGCTAGAGGCAATGAGCAGTTCTTC,CAQGARGNEQFF
TRBV6-1,.,TRBD2,TRBJ2-7,TGTGCCAGCACAAGCGGGAGTGGAGAGCAGTACTTC,CASTSGSGEQYF
TRBV5-1,once,TRBD2,TRBJ2-7,TGCGCCAGCAGCTTTTCAGCGGGAGGGCCCTACGAGCAGTACTTC,CASSFSAGGPYEQYF
TRBV5-1,.,.,TRBJ1-6,TGCGCCAGCAGCTTCGGGGTCGATTCACCCCTCCACTTT,CASSFGVDSPLHF
TRBV5-1,.,TRBD1,TRBJ2-3,TGCGCCAGCAGTCAGGGGGCCCTCTCAGATACGCAGTATTTT,CASSQGALSDTQYF
TRBV2,.,TRBD2,TRBJ2-1,TGTGCCAGCAGTGATAGCGGGAACTACAATGAGCAGTTCTTC,CASSDSGNYNEQFF
TRBV7-8,few,.,TRBJ1-5,TGTGCCAGCAGCTTAGAGGGGGTTGGCAATCAGCCCCAGCATTTT,CASSLEGVGNQPQHF
TRBV6-6,.,.,TRBJ1-2,TGTGCCAGCAGTTACCTGGGTAGCGATTTTTATGGCTACACCTTC,CASSYLGSDFYGYTF
TRBV15,once,.,TRBJ2-7,TGTGCCACCAGCCAGCGGGTCGGATCCTACGAGCAGTACTTC,CATSQRVGSYEQYF
TRBV10-2,.,.,TRBJ1-2,TGCGCCAGCAGCCGACAGCACCCCCCGATAACCTTC,CASSRQHPPITF
TRBV5-1,.,.,TRBJ2-7,TGCGCCAGCAGCTTGACCGGGGGAGTTGAGCACGAGCAGTACTTC,CASSLTGGVEHEQYF
TRBV19,.,TRBD1,TRBJ2-2,TGTGCCAGTAGTATAAGATGGACAGGGGATGTAAGCGCCACCGGGGAGCTGTTTTTT,CASSIRWTGDVSATGELFF
TRBV7-2,few,TRBD2,TRBJ2-1,TGTGCCAGCAGCTCCCTTGCCGGGAGGAGTAATGAGCAGTTCTTC,CASSSLAGRSNEQFF
TRBV27,.,TRBD2,TRBJ2-1,TGTGCCAGCAGTTCCCTAGCGGGAGGATGGAATGAGCAGTTCTTC,CASSSLAGGWNEQFF
TRBV11-1,.,.,TRBJ2-3,TGTGCCAGCAGCTGGACCCGTCGGGGAGCAGATACGCAGTATTTT,CASSWTRRGADTQYF
TRBV2,few,.,TRBJ1-5,TGTGCCAGCAGTCCGGACAGAAATCAGCCCCAGCATTTT,CASSPDRNQPQHF
TRBV19,.,TRBD1,TRBJ2-7,TGTGCCAGTAGTATGTATCGGGCAGGGGGCGACGAGCAGTACTTC,CASSMYRAGGDEQYF
TRBV28,.,TRBD2,TRBJ2-7,TGTGCCAGCAGTACCGGGGGGACTAGCGTCTACGAGCAGTACTTC,CASSTGGTSVYEQYF
TRBV10-1,.,.,TRBJ2-5,TGCGCCAGCAGTGAGTCGAACAGGCCAGAGACCCAGTACTTC,CASSESNRPETQYF
TRBV7-8,.,TRBD2,TRBJ2-5,TGTGCCAGCAGGAGGACTAGCGTACAAGAGACCCAGTACTTC,CASRRTSVQETQYF
TRBV9,.,TRBD1,TRBJ1-2,TGTGCCAGCAGCGTAACCGGACAGGGGCTAATCTATGGCTACACCTTC,CASSVTGQGLIYGYTF
TRBV30,.,.,TRBJ1-4,TGTGCCTCGCGGGAAGTGGGAAGGGATGAAAAACTGTTTTTT,CASREVGRDEKLFF
TRBV4-1,.,TRBD2,TRBJ2-1,TGCGCCAGCAGTCGGACTAGCGGGGCATTCGAGCAGTTCTTC,CASSRTSGAFEQFF
TRBV7-8,.,TRBD1,TRBJ1-3,TGTGCCAGCAGCGTCAGGGGGCTCGGAAACACCATATATTTT,CASSVRGLGNTIYF
TRBV7-9,few,TRBD1,TRBJ2-5,TGTGCCAGCAGCCTTGACAAGACAGGGGCCGCCGGAGAGACCCAGTACTTC,CASSLDKTGAAGETQYF
TRBV5-1,.,TRBD2,TRBJ2-3,TGCGCCAGCAGGTGGACTAGCGGGAGCACAGATACGCAGTATTTT,CASRWTSGSTDTQYF